These 19 T cell receptor beta chains came from one sample sequenced in a study of CD8+CD57+ T cells in acquired aplastic anemia. The TCR beta profiling, which covered VDJ combination and CDR3 sequence, was carried out using genomic DNA as the template. TCRdb ran MiXCR on the reads and lists one entry per CDR3 protein. The sample lists around 180,000 distinct CDR3 sequences, 64% occurring once. The sample was sorted CD4+, CD8+, or CD8+CD57+ T cells (not recorded which) from PBMCs. The receptors were sampled from a human donor with severe aplastic anemia or a healthy control (not recorded which).

This clonotype came up many times. This chain connects TRBV19 to TRBJ1-1; D is ambiguous. Germline assignment: CDR1 LNHDA and CDR2 SQIVND (reference sequence). The CDR3 extends over 13 amino acids. Deletions cut 3 bases from V and 0 bases from J, with 5 bases between. The DNA of the CDR3 is TGTGCCAGTAGTATGCTGATGAACACTGAAGCTTTCTTT. This codes for CASSMLMNTEAFF. Filled out from reference TRBV19 and TRBJ1-1, the complete variable domain reads DGGITQSPKYLFRKEGQNVTLSCEQNLNHDAMYWYRQDPGQGLRLIYYSQIVNDFQKGDIAEGYSVSREKKESFPLTVTSAQKNPTAFYLCASSMLMNTEAFFGQGTRLTVV.

The chain links TRBV10-2 to TRBJ2-2, with 8 bases lining up with TRBD1. V lost 2 bases, J lost 3 bases, and 5 bases stayed unmatched. Germline assignment: CDR1 WSHSY and CDR2 SAAADI. The CDR3 consists of 16 residues. The CDR3 DNA follows: TGCGCCAGCAGTGAGGCCACAGGGGGGTACACCGGGGAGCTGTTTTTT. Translation: CASSEATGGYTGELFF.

This clonotype was seen many times. Sequence at one end of the junction differs from germline and may be a read error. The V gene is TRBV2, the J gene TRBJ1-5; a possible D gene is TRBD1 (5 bases). The V gene's germline CDR1 is SNHLY and CDR2 FYNNEI. The CDR3 has 12 amino acids. DNA for the CDR3: TGCGGGGGAGGGTATAGCAATCAGCCCCAGCATTTT. This encodes CGGGYSNQPQHF.

J is TRBJ2-7 and V is TRBV19, with D unclear. Per the germline V gene, CDR1 is LNHDA and CDR2 is SQIVND (reference sequence). The CDR3 runs to 13 residues. V lost 2 bases and J lost 2, with 7 bases in between. In DNA, the CDR3 is TGTGCCAGTAGTATACGCCTCACCTACGAGCAGTACTTC. This codes for CASSIRLTYEQYF.

The chain couples TRBV7-4 to TRBJ1-6; D is unresolved. Trimming took off 1 base at V and 0 bases at J, with 13 bases between the two ends. The CDR3 totals 18 residues. Per the germline V gene, CDR1 is SGHVT and CDR2 is SQSDAQ. The CDR3 spells CASSLGLAGSSYNSPLHF. CDR3 DNA: TGTGCCAGCAGCTTAGGACTAGCGGGGAGCTCCTATAATTCACCCCTCCACTTT.

For this clonotype: One end of the junction does not line up with germline, which may come from a read error. This rearrangement joins TRBV10-3 to TRBJ1-4, with TRBD1 identical over 7 bases. Germline V lookup: CDR1 ENHRY, CDR2 SYGVKD. The CDR3 runs to 15 residues. CDR3 residues: CAISPTGTANGKLFF. CDR3 DNA sequence: TGTGCCATCAGCCCGACCGGGACAGCTAATGGAAAACTGTTTTTT.

The chain combines TRBV7-9 with TRBJ1-1, with a weak D call TRBD1 (6 bases). The CDR3 is 15 amino acids. With 5 bases removed from V and 1 base from J, the gap between germline ends came to 14 bases. CDR1 and CDR2 from the germline V gene are SEHNR and FQNEAQ (reference sequence). The CDR3 coding sequence is TGTGCCAGCAGCCCTTTAACAGGGTCGAACACTGAAGCTTTCTTT. Translation gives CASSPLTGSNTEAFF.

This chain joins TRBV9 and TRBJ2-3; 7 bases are shared with TRBD2. This CDR3 region has 17 residues. The ends lost 3 bases at V and 2 bases at J; junction bases unmatched: 12. Germline CDR1 and CDR2: SGDLS and YYNGEE. CDR3 residues: CASSGLSGRAPTDTQYF. CDR3 nucleotide sequence: TGTGCCAGCAGCGGGCTGAGTGGGAGGGCCCCCACAGATACGCAGTATTTT. Full variable domain (outside the CDR3, taken from reference TRBV9 and TRBJ2-3): DSGVTQTPKHLITATGQRVTLRCSPRSGDLSVYWYQQSLDQGLQFLIQYYNGEERAKGNILERFSAQQFPDLHSELNLSSLELGDSALYFCASSGLSGRAPTDTQYFGPGTRLTVL.

V and J are TRBV3-1 and TRBJ2-5, with 8 bases lining up with TRBD2. Germline-derived CDR1 and CDR2 are LGHDT and YNNKEL (reference sequence). This CDR3 is built from 15 residues. The V and J ends lost 6 bases and 4 bases, in that order; junction bases with no gene match: 10. The CDR3 protein is CASSLGTRPLETQYF. The CDR3, as DNA: TGTGCCAGCAGTCTGGGGACTAGACCACTAGAGACCCAGTACTTC.

V usage is TRBV20-1 and J usage is TRBJ2-6; D may match TRBD1 or TRBD2 (5 bases each). V was trimmed by 8 bases and J by 0 bases, leaving 14 bases between them. From germline, CDR1 is DFQATT and CDR2 SNEGSKA (reference sequence). The CDR3 is 15 amino acids. In DNA form, the CDR3 reads TGCAGTCCCCCAAAGAGGGGCTCTGGGGCCAACGTCCTGACTTTC. Amino acids: CSPPKRGSGANVLTF.

This clonotype was observed a single time. This chain joins TRBV2 and TRBJ1-5, with unresolved D. Germline values: CDR1 SNHLY, CDR2 FYNNEI. The CDR3 is 16 residues long. The V end lost 2 bases, the J end lost 4 bases, and 15 bases lay between the germline ends. This CDR3 is CASSEYLGMGNQPQHF. Written as DNA, the CDR3 is TGTGCCAGCAGTGAATACTTAGGGATGGGAAATCAGCCCCAGCATTTT.

The rearrangement joins TRBV7-3 to TRBJ1-1; a possible D gene is TRBD1 (6 bases). V was cut by 0 bases and J by 10 bases, with 15 bases left in between. The CDR3 runs 14 residues. The V gene's germline CDR1 is SGHTA and CDR2 FQGTGA. The CDR3 nucleotides are TGTGCCAGCAGCTTAACTGCGGGGGTAGGGGGAGCTTTCTTT. Amino acid sequence: CASSLTAGVGGAFF.

A note on this clonotype: This likely comes from a read error, as the CDR3 has no conserved phenylalanine or tryptophan at its end. The V call is TRBV24-1, the J call TRBJ2-1; D gene unclear. Per the germline V gene, CDR1 is KGHDR and CDR2 is SFDVKD. The length of the CDR3 is 14 residues. Trimming stripped 4 bases from V and 7 bases from J, with 13 bases between. CDR3 in amino acids: CATSDRSVLNEQFL. The CDR3 DNA sequence: TGTGCCACCAGTGACAGGTCGGTTTTGAATGAGCAGTTCTTA.

As concerns this clonotype: A much larger clone differs from this one at a single base, so this may be a read error. The chain carries TRBV4-3 and TRBJ1-2; D is perhaps TRBD1 (5 bases). The CDR3 totals 15 residues. Looked up from germline, CDR1 is LGHNA and CDR2 is YSLEER. CDR3 DNA sequence: TGCGTCAGCAGCCAAGCGGGAGAAGGGGACGATGGCTACACCTTC. Its translation: CVSSQAGEGDDGYTF.

This clonotype was seen a handful of times. V usage is TRBV7-2 and J usage is TRBJ1-2, with 7 positions matching TRBD1. Germline V gene sequence: CDR1 SGHTA, CDR2 FQGNSA. Losses at the gene ends were 7 bases for V and 4 bases for J; bases not matched to a gene: 6. The CDR3 contains 13 residues. The chain's CDR3 is CASTTGAGYGYTF. In DNA form, the CDR3 reads TGTGCCAGCACCACAGGGGCCGGCTATGGCTACACCTTC. The full variable domain, rest sourced from reference TRBV7-2 and TRBJ1-2, is GAGVSQSPSNKVTEKGKDVELRCDPISGHTALYWYRQSLGQGLEFLIYFQGNSAPDKSGLPSDRFSAERTGGSVSTLTIQRTQQEDSAVYLCASTTGAGYGYTFGSGTRLTVV.

The gene calls are TRBV7-8 and TRBJ2-5, with 12 bases fitting TRBD2. V lost 9 bases, J lost 3 bases, and 2 bases stayed unmatched. Looked up from germline, CDR1 is SGHVS and CDR2 is FQNEAQ. This CDR3 is built from 13 residues. CDR3 amino acids: CASRTSGEETQYF. The DNA of the CDR3 is TGTGCCAGTCGGACTAGCGGGGAAGAGACCCAGTACTTC.

This clonotype came up a few times. This chain connects TRBV7-3 to TRBJ2-7; maybe TRBD2 (5 bases). Germline assignment: CDR1 SGHTA and CDR2 FQGTGA. V gave up 6 bases and J gave up 0 bases, with 12 bases separating them. This CDR3 region has 14 residues. Here the CDR3 DNA reads TGTGCCAGCAGGGACTCCTCCTACTCCTACGAGCAGTACTTC. This sequence encodes CASRDSSYSYEQYF.

The chain joins TRBV15 to TRBJ2-2; D gene uncertain. The CDR3 totals 11 residues. CDR1 is LNHNV and CDR2 is YYDKDF in the germline V gene (reference sequence). Trimming shortened V by 0 bases and J by 8 bases, and 1 base separated the two germline ends. The CDR3, as DNA: TGTGCCACCAGCAGAGATGGGGAGCTGTTTTTT. This translates into CATSRDGELFF.

The chain couples TRBV7-8 to TRBJ1-1, with a tentative D call TRBD1 (6 bases). V lost 5 bases and J 3 bases, leaving 16 bases between the germline ends. The CDR3 runs 15 residues. Per germline, CDR1 SGHVS and CDR2 FQNEAQ. The CDR3 region has the DNA TGTGCCAGCAGCACCACCCTGGGGGGCTACACTGAAGCTTTCTTT. Its protein is CASSTTLGGYTEAFF.